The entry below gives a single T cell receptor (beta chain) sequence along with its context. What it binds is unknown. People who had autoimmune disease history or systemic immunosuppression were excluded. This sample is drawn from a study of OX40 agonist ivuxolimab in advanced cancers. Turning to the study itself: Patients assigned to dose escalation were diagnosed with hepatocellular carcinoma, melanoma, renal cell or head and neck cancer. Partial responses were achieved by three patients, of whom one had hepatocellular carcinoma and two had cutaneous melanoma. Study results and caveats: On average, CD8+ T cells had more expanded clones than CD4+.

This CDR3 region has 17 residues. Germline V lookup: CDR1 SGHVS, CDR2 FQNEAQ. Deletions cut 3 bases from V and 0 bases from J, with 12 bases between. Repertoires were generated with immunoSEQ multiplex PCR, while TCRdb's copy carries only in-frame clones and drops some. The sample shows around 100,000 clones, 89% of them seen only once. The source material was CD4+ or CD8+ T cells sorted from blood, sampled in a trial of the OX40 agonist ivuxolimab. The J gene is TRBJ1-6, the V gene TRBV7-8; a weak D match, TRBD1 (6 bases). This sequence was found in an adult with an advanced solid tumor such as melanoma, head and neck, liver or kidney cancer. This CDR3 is CASSFVQGRSYNSPLHF. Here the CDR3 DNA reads TGTGCCAGCAGCTTCGTACAGGGCCGCTCCTATAATTCACCCCTCCACTTT.